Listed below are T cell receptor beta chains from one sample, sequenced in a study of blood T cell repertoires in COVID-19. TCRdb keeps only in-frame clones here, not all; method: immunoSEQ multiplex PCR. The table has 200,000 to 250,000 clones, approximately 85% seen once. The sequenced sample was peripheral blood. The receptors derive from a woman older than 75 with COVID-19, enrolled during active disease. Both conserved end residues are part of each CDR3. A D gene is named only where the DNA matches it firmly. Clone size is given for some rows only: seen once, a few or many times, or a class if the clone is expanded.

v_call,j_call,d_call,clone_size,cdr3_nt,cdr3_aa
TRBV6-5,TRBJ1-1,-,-,TGTGCCAGCAGGGGGGGTGGGACGAACACTGAAGCTTTCTTT,CASRGGGTNTEAFF
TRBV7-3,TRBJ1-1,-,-,TGTGCCAGCAGCTTCCACCTAGGGGATACTGAAGCTTTCTTT,CASSFHLGDTEAFF
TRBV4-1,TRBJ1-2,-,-,TGCGCCAGCAGCCGCGCGGCGGGGGGTCCTAACTATGGCTACACCTTC,CASSRAAGGPNYGYTF
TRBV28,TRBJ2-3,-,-,TGTGCCAGCAGTCTATTAGCGGCATGGAGAGATACGCAGTATTTT,CASSLLAAWRDTQYF
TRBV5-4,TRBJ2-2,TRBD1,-,TGTGCCAGCAGCAGGGACAGGACAACCCCCGGGGAGCTGTTTTTT,CASSRDRTTPGELFF
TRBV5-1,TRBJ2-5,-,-,TGCGCCAGCAGTGGGGGCCTCCAAGAGACCCAGTACTTC,CASSGGLQETQYF
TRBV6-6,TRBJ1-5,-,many,TGTGCCAGCAGCAAACCACAGGGTGTGGGCAATCAGCCCCAGCATTTT,CASSKPQGVGNQPQHF
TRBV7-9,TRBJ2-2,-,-,TGTGCCAGCAGCTTATCGGGTCATTACACCGGGGAGCTGTTTTTT,CASSLSGHYTGELFF
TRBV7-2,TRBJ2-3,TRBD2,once,TGTGCCAGCAGCCCTTCTAGCGGGAGGATAAGCACAGATACGCAGTATTTT,CASSPSSGRISTDTQYF
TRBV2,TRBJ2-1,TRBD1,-,TGTGCCAGCATGGGACAGGCGTTAAGCAATGAGCAGTTCTTC,CASMGQALSNEQFF
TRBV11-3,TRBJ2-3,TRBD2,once,TGTGCCAGCAGCTTAGACGCCGGACTAGCAGATACGCAGTATTTT,CASSLDAGLADTQYF
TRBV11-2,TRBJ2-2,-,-,TGTGCCAGCAGCTTAGATTTCAGGGGCACCGGGGAGCTGTTTTTT,CASSLDFRGTGELFF
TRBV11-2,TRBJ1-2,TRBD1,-,TGTGCCAGCAGCCGACAGGGGGAAGGCTACACCTTC,CASSRQGEGYTF
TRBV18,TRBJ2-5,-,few,TGTGCCAGCTCACTCTTCGGAGCCCTCCCCAAAGAGACCCAGTACTTC,CASSLFGALPKETQYF
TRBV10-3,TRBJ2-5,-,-,TGTGCCATCAGTGAGTCTAGGGCCATCCGGGGGGAGACCCAGTACTTC,CAISESRAIRGETQYF
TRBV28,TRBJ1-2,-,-,TGTGCCAGCAGTCCTGACAGACACCCCCTCTATGGCTACACCTTC,CASSPDRHPLYGYTF
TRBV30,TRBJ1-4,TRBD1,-,TGTGCCTGGAAGCCCGAGGGGACAGTAAGAGAAAAACTGTTTTTT,CAWKPEGTVREKLFF
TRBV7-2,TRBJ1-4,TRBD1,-,TGTGCCAGCAGCCCCGAGGGACAGTTTGCAACTAATGAAAAACTGTTTTTT,CASSPEGQFATNEKLFF
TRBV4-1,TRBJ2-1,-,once,TGCGCCAGCAGCCAAGATAGAACTAGCCCATACAATGAGCAGTTCTTC,CASSQDRTSPYNEQFF
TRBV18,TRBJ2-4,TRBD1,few,TGTGCCAGCTCACTTAGCGGACAGGGATTGAACATTCAGTACTTC,CASSLSGQGLNIQYF
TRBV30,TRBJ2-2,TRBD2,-,TGTGCCTGGAGTCTCGGGGGGGACACCGGGGAGCTGTTTTTT,CAWSLGGDTGELFF
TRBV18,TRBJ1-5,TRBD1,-,TGTGCCAGCTCAACAATTACAGGGGCTAATAGCAATCAGCCCCAGCATTTT,CASSTITGANSNQPQHF
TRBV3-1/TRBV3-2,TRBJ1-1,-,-,TGTGCCAGCAGACCAGCCCCGGGCACTGAAGCTTTCTTT,CASRPAPGTEAFF
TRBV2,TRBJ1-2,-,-,TGTGCCAGCAGTGATTCTGTCTATGGCTACACCTTC,CASSDSVYGYTF